Below, one TCR beta chain is given with its context. The entry originates in a study of control samples from healthy donors and cancer patients. Germline V CDR1 and CDR2: ENHRY, SYGVKD. The CDR3 is made up of 13 amino acids. V was pared by 2 bases and J by 5 bases, with 10 bases between. The assay was immunoSEQ multiplex PCR, and TCRdb's table has in-frame clones only and misses some. The sample has about 51,000 clones; about nine tenths are singletons. Sequencing input: PBMCs. The receptor's source is a man aged 45-65 years with head and neck cancer. V and J are TRBV10-3 and TRBJ2-7; D is unclear. CDR3: CAISEGPTDEQYF. The CDR3 coding sequence is TGTGCCATCAGTGAGGGGCCTACTGACGAGCAGTACTTC.